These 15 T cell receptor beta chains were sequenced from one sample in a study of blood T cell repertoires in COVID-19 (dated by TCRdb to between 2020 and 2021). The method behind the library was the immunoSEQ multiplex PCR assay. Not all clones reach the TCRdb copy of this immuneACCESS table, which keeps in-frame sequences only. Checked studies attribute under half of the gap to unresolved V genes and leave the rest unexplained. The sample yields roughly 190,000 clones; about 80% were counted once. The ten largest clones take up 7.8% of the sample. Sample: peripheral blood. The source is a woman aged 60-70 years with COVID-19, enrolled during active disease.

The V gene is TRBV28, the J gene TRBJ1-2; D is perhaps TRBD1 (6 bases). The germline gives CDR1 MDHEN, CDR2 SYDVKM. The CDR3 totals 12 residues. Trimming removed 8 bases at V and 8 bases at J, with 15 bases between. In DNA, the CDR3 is TGTGCCAGCCGGGGCAGGGGCCAGGGCTACACCTTC. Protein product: CASRGRGQGYTF.

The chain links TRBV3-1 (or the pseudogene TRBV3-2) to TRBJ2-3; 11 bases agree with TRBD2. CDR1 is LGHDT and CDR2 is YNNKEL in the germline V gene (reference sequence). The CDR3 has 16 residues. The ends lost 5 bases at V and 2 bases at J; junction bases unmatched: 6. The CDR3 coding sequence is TGTGCCAGCAGCTTTCCTAGCGGGGGGACCACAGATACGCAGTATTTT. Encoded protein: CASSFPSGGTTDTQYF.

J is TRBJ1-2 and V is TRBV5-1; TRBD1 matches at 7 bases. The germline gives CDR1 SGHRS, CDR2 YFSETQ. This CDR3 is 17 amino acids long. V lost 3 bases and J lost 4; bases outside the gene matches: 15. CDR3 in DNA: TGCGCCAGCAGCTCGCTCGGGTCATTTGCAGGGGGCTATGGCTACACCTTC. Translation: CASSSLGSFAGGYGYTF.

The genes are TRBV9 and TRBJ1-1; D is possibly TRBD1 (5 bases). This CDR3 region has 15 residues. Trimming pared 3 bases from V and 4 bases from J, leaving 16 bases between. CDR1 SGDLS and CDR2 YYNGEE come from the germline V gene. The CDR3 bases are TGTGCCAGCAGCGCCGCCTGGGGGGGTACCACTGAAGCTTTCTTT. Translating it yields CASSAAWGGTTEAFF.

The CDR3 region is CASSFQDEQFF. In DNA form, the CDR3 reads TGTGCCAGCAGCTTCCAGGATGAGCAGTTCTTC. The genes are TRBV5-6 and TRBJ2-1; D unresolved. The germline gives CDR1 SGHDT, CDR2 YYEEEE. Trimming cost V 2 bases and J 8 bases, with 5 bases left between them. There are 11 residues in the CDR3.

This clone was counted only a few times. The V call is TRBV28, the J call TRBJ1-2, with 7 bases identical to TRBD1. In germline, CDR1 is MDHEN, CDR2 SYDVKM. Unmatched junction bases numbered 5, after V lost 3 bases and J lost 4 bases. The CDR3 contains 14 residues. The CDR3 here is CASSLVGGGYGYTF. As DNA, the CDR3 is TGTGCCAGCAGTTTGGTAGGGGGCGGCTATGGCTACACCTTC.

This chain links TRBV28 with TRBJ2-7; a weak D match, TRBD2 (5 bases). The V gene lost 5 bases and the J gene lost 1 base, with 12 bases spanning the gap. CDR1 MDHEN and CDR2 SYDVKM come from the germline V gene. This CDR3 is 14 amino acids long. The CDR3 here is CASSQTGESYEQYF. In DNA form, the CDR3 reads TGTGCCAGCAGTCAAACTGGGGAGTCCTACGAGCAGTACTTC.

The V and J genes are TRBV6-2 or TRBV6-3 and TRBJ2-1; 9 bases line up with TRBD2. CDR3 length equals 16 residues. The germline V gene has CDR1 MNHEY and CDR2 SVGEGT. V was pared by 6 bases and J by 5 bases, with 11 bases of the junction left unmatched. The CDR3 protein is CASSRSLRTSDNEQFF. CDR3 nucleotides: TGTGCCAGCAGCCGCTCCCTAAGGACTAGCGACAATGAGCAGTTCTTC.

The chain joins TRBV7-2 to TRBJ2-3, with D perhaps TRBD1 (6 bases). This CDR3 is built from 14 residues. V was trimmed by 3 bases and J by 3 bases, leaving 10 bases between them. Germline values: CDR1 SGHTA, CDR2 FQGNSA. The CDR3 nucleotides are TGTGCCAGCAGCTTCAGGGGTACGACAGATACGCAGTATTTT. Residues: CASSFRGTTDTQYF.

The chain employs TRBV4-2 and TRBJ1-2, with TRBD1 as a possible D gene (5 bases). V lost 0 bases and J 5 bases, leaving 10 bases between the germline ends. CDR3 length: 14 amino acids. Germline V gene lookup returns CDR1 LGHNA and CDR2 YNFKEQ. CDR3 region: CASSQDGGVYGYTF. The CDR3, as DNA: TGTGCCAGCAGCCAAGACGGGGGGGTTTATGGCTACACCTTC.

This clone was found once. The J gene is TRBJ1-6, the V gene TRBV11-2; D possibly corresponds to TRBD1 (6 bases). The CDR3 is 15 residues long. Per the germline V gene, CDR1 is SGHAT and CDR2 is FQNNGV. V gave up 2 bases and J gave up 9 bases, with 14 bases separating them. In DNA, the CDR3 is TGTGCCAGCAGCTTAATCCTGGGGGCCGGTTCACCCCTCCACTTT. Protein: CASSLILGAGSPLHF.

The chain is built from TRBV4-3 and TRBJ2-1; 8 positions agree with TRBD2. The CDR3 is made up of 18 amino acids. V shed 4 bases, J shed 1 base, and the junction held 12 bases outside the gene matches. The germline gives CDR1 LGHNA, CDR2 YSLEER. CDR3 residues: CASSLSFAIAGSYNEQFF. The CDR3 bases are TGCGCCAGCAGCCTCTCGTTTGCGATAGCGGGATCCTACAATGAGCAGTTCTTC.

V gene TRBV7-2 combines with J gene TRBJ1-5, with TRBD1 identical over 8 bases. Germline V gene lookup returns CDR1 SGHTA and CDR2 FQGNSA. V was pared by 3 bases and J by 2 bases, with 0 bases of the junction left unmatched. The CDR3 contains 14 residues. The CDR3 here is CASSLGQGNQPQHF. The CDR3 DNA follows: TGTGCCAGCAGCTTGGGACAGGGCAATCAGCCCCAGCATTTT.

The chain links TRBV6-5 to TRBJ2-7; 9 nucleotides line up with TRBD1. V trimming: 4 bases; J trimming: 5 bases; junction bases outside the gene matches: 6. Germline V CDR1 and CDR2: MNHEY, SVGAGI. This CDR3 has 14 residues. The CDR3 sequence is CASSLGQGFNEQYF. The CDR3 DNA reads TGTGCCAGCAGTTTGGGACAGGGCTTCAACGAGCAGTACTTC.

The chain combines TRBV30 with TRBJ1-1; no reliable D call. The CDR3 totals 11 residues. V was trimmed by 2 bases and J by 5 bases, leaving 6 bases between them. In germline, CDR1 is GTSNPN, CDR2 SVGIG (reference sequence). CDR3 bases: TGTGCCTGGAGTAGGACTACTGAAGCTTTCTTT. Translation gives CAWSRTTEAFF.